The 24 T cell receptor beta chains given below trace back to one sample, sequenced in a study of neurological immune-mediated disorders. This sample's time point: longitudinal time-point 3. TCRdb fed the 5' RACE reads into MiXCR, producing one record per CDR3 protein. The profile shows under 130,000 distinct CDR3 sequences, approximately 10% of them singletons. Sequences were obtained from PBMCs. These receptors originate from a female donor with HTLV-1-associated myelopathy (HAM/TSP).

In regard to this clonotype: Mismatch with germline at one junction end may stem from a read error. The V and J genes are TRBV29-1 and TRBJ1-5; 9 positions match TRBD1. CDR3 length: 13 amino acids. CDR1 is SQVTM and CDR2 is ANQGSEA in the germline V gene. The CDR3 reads CSVAGTGNQLQHF. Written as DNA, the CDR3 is TGCAGCGTTGCCGGGACAGGGAATCAGCTCCAGCATTTT.

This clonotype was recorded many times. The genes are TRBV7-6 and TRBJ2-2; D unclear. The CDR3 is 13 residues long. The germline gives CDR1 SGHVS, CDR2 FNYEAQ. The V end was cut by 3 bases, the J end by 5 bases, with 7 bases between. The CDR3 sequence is CASSFYGTGELFF. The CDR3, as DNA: TGTGCCAGCAGCTTCTATGGAACCGGGGAGCTGTTTTTT.

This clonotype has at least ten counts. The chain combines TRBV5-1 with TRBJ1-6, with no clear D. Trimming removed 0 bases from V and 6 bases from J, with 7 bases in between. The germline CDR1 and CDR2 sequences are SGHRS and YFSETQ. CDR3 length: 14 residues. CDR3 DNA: TGCGCCAGCAGCTTGGGGTCAGGTAATTCACCCCTCCACTTT. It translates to CASSLGSGNSPLHF. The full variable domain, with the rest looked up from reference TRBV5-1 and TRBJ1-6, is KAGVTQTPRYLIKTRGQQVTLSCSPISGHRSVSWYQQTPGQGLQFLFEYFSETQRNKGNFPGRFSGRQFSNSRSEMNVSTLELGDSALYLCASSLGSGNSPLHFGNGTRLTVT.

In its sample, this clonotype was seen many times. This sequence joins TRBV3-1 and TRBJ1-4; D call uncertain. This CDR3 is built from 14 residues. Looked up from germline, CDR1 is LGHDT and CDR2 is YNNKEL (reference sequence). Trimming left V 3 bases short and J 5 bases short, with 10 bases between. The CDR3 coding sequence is TGTGCCAGCAGCCAGGGCCGTAGGAATGAAAAACTGTTTTTT. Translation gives CASSQGRRNEKLFF.

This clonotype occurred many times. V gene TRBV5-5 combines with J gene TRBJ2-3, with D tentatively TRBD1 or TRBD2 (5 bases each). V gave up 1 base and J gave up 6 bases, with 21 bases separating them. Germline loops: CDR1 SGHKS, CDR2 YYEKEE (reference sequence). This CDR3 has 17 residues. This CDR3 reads CASSLLGVTGRGDTQYF. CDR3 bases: TGTGCCAGCAGCTTGTTGGGGGTAACGGGTAGAGGGGATACGCAGTATTTT.

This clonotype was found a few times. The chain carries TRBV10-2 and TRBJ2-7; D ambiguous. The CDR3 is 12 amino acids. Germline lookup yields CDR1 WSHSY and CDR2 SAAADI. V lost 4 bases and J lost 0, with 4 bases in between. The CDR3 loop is CASSGGSYEQYF. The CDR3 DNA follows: TGCGCCAGCAGTGGGGGCTCCTACGAGCAGTACTTC.

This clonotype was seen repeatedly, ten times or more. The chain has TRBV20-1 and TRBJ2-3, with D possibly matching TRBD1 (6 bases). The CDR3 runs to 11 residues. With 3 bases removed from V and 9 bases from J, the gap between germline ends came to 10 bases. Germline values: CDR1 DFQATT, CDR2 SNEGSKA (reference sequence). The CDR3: CSASHQGTQYF. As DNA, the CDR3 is TGCAGTGCTAGCCATCAGGGGACGCAGTATTTT.

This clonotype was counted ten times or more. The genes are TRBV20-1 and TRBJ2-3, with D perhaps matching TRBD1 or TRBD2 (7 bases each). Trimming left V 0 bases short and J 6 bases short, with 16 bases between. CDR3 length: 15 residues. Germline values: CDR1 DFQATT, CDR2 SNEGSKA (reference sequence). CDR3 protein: CSARDSRGGPDTQYF. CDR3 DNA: TGCAGTGCTAGAGATTCCAGGGGGGGCCCCGATACGCAGTATTTT.

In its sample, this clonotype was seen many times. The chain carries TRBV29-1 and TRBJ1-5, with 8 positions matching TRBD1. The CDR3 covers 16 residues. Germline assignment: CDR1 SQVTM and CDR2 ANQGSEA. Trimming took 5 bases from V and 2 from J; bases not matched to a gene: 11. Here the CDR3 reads CSVTIGQGGGNQPQHF. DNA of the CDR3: TGCAGCGTTACTATCGGACAGGGTGGTGGCAATCAGCCCCAGCATTTT.

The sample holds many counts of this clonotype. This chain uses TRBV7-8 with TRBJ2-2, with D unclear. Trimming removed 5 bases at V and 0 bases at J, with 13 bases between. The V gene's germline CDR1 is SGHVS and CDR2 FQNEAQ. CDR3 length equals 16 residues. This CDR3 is CASSLTRSANTGELFF. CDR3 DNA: TGTGCCAGCAGCCTTACAAGGTCCGCGAACACCGGGGAGCTGTTTTTT. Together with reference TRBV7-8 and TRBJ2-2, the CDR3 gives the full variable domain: GAGVSQSPRYKVAKRGQDVALRCDPISGHVSLFWYQQALGQGPEFLTYFQNEAQLDKSGLPSDRFFAERPEGSVSTLKIQRTQQEDSAVYLCASSLTRSANTGELFFGEGSRLTVL.

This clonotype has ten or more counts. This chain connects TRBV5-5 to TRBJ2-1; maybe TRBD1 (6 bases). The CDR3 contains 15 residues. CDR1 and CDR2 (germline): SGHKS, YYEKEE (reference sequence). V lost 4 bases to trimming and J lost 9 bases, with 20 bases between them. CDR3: CASSDRDTLYGEQFF. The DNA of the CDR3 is TGTGCCAGCAGCGACCGGGACACCCTCTACGGTGAGCAGTTCTTC.

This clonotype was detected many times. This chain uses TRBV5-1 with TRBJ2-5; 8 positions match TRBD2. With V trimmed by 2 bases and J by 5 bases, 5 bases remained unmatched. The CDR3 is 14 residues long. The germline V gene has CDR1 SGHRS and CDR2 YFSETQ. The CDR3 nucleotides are TGCGCCAGCAGCTTACAGACGGGGGGGGAGACCCAGTACTTC. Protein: CASSLQTGGETQYF. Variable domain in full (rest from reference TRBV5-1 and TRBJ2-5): KAGVTQTPRYLIKTRGQQVTLSCSPISGHRSVSWYQQTPGQGLQFLFEYFSETQRNKGNFPGRFSGRQFSNSRSEMNVSTLELGDSALYLCASSLQTGGETQYFGPGTRLLVL.

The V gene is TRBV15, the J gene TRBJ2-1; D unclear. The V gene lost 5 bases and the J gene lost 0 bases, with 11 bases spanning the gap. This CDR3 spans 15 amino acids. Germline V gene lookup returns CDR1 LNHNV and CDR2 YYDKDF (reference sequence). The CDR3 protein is CATSRQISSYNEQFF. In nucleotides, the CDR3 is TGTGCCACCAGCCGTCAGATAAGCTCCTACAATGAGCAGTTCTTC.

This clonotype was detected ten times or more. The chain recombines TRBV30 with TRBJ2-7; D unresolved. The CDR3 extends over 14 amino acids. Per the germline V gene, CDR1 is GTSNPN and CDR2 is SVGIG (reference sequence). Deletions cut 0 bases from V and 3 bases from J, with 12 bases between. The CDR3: CAWSVGDGLYEQYF. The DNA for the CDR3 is TGTGCCTGGAGTGTCGGCGACGGGCTCTACGAGCAGTACTTC.

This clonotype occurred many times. The chain's CDR3 is CASSLVSRPSGQYF. The CDR3 coding sequence is TGTGCCAGCAGCTTAGTCTCTCGGCCCTCGGGGCAGTATTTT. The rearrangement joins TRBV11-2 to TRBJ2-3; D gene uncertain. Germline CDR1 and CDR2: SGHAT and FQNNGV. This CDR3 comprises 14 residues. Trimming cost V 1 base and J 11 bases, with 16 bases left between them.

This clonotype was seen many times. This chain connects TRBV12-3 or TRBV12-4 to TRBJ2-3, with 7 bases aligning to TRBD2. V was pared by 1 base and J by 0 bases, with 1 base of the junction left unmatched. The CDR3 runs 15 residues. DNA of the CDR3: TGTGCCAGCAGTTTAGGGGGGGGAAGCACAGATACGCAGTATTTT. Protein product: CASSLGGGSTDTQYF.

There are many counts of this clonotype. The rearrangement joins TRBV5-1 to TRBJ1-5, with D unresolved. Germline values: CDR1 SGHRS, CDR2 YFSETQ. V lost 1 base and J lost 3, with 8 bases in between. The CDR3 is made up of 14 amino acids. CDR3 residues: CASSLTQFNQPQHF. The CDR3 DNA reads TGCGCCAGCAGCTTGACACAGTTCAATCAGCCCCAGCATTTT.

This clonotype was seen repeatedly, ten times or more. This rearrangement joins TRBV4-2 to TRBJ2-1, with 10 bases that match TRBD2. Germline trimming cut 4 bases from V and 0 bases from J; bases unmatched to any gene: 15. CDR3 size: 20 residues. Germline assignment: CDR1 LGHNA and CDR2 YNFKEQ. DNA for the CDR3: TGTGCCAGCAGCCGTCCGGGAGGGTCTAGCGGGGGCCGCTCCTACAATGAGCAGTTCTTC. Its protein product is CASSRPGGSSGGRSYNEQFF.

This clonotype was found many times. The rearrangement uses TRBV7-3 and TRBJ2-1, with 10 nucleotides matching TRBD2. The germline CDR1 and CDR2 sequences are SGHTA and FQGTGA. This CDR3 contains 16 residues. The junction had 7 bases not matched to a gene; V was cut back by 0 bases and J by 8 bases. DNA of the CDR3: TGTGCCAGCAGCTTAACCTCCCTAGCGGGGGTCCATGAGCAGTTCTTC. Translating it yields CASSLTSLAGVHEQFF.

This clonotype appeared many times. CDR3 sequence reads: CASGSHRGSYEQYF. The DNA of the CDR3 is TGTGCCAGCGGATCGCACCGGGGATCCTACGAGCAGTACTTC. This chain links TRBV27 with TRBJ2-7, with TRBD2 as a possible D gene (5 bases). CDR1 is MNHEY, CDR2 SMNVEV, per germline (reference sequence). V lost 8 bases and J lost 1, with 15 bases in between. The CDR3 covers 14 residues.

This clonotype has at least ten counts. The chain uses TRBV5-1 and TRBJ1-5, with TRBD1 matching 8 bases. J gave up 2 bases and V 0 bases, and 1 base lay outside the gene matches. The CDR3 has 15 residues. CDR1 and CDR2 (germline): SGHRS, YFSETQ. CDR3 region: CASSLAGGGNQPQHF. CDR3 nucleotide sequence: TGCGCCAGCAGCTTGGCAGGGGGCGGCAATCAGCCCCAGCATTTT. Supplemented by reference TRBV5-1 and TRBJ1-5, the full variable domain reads KAGVTQTPRYLIKTRGQQVTLSCSPISGHRSVSWYQQTPGQGLQFLFEYFSETQRNKGNFPGRFSGRQFSNSRSEMNVSTLELGDSALYLCASSLAGGGNQPQHFGDGTRLSIL.

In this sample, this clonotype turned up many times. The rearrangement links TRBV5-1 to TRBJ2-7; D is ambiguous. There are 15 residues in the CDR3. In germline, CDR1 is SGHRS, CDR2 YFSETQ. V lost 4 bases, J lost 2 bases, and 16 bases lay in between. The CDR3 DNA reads TGCGCCAGCAGCGAGACGGACGCCACGGCCTACGAGCAGTACTTC. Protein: CASSETDATAYEQYF.

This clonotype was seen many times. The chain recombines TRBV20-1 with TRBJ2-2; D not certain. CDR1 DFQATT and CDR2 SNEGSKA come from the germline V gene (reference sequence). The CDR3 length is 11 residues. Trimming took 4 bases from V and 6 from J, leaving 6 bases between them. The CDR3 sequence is CSAKEAGELFF. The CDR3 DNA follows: TGCAGTGCTAAAGAGGCCGGGGAGCTGTTTTTT.

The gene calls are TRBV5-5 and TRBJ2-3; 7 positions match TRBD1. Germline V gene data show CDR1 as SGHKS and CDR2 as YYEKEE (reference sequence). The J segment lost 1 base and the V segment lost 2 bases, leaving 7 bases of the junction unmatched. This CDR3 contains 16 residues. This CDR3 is CASSFQAGGGTDTQYF. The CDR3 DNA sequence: TGTGCCAGCAGCTTTCAGGCAGGGGGAGGCACAGATACGCAGTATTTT.